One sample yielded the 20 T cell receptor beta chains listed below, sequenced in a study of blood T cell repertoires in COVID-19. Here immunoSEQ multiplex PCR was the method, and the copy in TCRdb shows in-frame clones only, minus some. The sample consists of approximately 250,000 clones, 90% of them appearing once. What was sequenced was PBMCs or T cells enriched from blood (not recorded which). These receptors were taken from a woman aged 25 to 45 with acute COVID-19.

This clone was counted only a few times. CDR3 DNA sequence: TGTGCCAGCAGCTTAAGCGACGGGACCTACGAGCAGTACTTC. Encoded protein: CASSLSDGTYEQYF. The chain couples TRBV7-2 to TRBJ2-7, with D perhaps TRBD2 (5 bases). The V end was cut by 2 bases, the J end by 2 bases, with 10 bases between. CDR3 length equals 14 residues. Per germline, CDR1 SGHTA and CDR2 FQGNSA.

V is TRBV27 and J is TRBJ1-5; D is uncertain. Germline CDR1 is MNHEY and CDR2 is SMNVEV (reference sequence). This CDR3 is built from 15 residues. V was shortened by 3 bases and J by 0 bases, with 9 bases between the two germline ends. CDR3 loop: CASSFIQNSNQPQHF. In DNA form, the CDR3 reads TGTGCCAGCAGTTTTATCCAGAATAGCAATCAGCCCCAGCATTTT.

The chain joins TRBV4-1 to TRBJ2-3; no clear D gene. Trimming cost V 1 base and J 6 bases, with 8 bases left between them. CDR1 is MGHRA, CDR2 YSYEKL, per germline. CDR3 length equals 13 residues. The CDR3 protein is CASSQVQFDTQYF. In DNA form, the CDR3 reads TGCGCCAGCAGCCAAGTTCAGTTTGATACGCAGTATTTT.

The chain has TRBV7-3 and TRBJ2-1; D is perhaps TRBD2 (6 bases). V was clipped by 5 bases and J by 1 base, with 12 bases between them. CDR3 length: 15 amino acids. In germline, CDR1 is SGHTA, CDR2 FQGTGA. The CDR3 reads CASSLEGRSYNEQFF. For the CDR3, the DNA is TGTGCCAGCAGCCTGGAGGGAAGGTCCTACAATGAGCAGTTCTTC.

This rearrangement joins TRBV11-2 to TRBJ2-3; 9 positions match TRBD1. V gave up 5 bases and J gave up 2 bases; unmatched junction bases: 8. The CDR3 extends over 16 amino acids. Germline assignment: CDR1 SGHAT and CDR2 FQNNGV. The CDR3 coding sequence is TGTGCCAGCAGCGAACGGACAGGGGACTTCACAGATACGCAGTATTTT. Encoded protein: CASSERTGDFTDTQYF. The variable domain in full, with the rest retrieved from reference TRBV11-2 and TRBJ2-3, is EAGVAQSPRYKIIEKRQSVAFWCNPISGHATLYWYQQILGQGPKLLIQFQNNGVVDDSQLPKDRFSAERLKGVDSTLKIQPAKLEDSAVYLCASSERTGDFTDTQYFGPGTRLTVL.

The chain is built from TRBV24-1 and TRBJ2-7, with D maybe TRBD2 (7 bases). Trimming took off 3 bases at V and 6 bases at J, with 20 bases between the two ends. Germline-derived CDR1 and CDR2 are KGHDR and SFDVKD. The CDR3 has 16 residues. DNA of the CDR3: TGTGCCACCAGTGATCCTCCCTCGGGGGGCCGATTCGAGCAGTACTTC. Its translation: CATSDPPSGGRFEQYF.

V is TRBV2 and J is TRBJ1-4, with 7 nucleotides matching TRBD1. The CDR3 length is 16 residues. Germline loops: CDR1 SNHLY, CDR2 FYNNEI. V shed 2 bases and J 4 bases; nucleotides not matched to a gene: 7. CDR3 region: CASSEQGVLFNEKLFF. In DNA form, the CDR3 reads TGTGCCAGCAGTGAACAGGGGGTGCTATTTAATGAAAAACTGTTTTTT.

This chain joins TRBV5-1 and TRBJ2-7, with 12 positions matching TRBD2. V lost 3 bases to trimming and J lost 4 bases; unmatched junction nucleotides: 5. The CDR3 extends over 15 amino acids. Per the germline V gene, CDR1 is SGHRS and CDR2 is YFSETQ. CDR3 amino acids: CASSWDLAGGYEQYF. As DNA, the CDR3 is TGCGCCAGCAGCTGGGACCTAGCGGGAGGGTACGAGCAGTACTTC.

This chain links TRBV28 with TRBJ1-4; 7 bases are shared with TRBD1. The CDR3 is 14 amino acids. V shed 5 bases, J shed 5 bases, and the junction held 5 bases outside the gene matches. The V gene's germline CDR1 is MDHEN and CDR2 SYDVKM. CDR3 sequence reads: CASSVPGQNEKLFF. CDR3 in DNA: TGTGCCAGCAGTGTACCGGGACAGAATGAAAAACTGTTTTTT.

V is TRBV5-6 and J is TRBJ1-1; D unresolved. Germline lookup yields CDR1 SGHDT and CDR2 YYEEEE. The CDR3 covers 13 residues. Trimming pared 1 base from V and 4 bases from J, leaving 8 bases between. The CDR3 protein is CASSLTGGTEAFF. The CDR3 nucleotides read TGTGCCAGCAGCTTGACGGGAGGCACTGAAGCTTTCTTT.

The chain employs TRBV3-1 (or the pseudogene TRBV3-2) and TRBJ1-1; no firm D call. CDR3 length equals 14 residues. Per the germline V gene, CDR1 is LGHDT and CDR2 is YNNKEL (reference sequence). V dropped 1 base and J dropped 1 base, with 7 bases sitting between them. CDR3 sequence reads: CASSQGRQNTEAFF. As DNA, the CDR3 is TGTGCCAGCAGCCAAGGCAGACAGAACACTGAAGCTTTCTTT.

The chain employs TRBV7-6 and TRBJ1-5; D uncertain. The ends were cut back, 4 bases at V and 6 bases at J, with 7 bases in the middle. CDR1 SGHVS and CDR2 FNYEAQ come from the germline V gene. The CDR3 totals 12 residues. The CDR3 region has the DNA TGTGCCAGCAGCTACCCGGGTCAGCCCCAGCATTTT. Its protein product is CASSYPGQPQHF. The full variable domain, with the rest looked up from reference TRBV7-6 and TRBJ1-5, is GAGVSQSPRYKVTKRGQDVALRCDPISGHVSLYWYRQALGQGPEFLTYFNYEAQQDKSGLPNDRFSAERPEGSISTLTIQRTEQRDSAMYRCASSYPGQPQHFGDGTRLSIL.

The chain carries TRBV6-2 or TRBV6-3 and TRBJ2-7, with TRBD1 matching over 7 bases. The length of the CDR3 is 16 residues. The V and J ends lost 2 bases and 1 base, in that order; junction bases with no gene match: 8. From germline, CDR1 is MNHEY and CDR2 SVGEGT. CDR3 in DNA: TGTGCCAGCAGTTACGCCTCGCAACAGGGGTCCTACGAGCAGTACTTC. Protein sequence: CASSYASQQGSYEQYF.

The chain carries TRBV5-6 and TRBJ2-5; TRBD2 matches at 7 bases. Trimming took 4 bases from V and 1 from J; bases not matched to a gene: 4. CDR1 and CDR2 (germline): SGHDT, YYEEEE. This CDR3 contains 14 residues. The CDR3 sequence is CASSIGTTQETQYF. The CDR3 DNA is TGTGCCAGCAGCATAGGGACTACCCAAGAGACCCAGTACTTC. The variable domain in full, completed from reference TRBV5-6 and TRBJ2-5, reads DAGVTQSPTHLIKTRGQQVTLRCSPKSGHDTVSWYQQALGQGPQFIFQYYEEEERQRGNFPDRFSGHQFPNYSSELNVNALLLGDSALYLCASSIGTTQETQYFGPGTRLLVL.

The DNA for the CDR3 is TGTGCCAGCAGCCAACTAGCGGGAGCCGGGGAGCTGTTTTTT. Translated: CASSQLAGAGELFF. This sequence joins TRBV3-1 (or the pseudogene TRBV3-2) and TRBJ2-2; TRBD2 aligns across 10 bases. Trimming took 2 bases from V and 6 from J; bases not matched to a gene: 0. This CDR3 region has 14 residues. Per the germline V gene, CDR1 is LGHDT and CDR2 is YNNKEL (reference sequence).

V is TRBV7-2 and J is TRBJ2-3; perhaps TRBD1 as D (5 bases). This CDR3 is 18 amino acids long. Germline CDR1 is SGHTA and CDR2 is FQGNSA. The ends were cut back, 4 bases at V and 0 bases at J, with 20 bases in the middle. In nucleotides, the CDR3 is TGTGCCAGCAGCTCCGAACCGTCCAGGGTGGCTAGCACAGATACGCAGTATTTT. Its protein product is CASSSEPSRVASTDTQYF.

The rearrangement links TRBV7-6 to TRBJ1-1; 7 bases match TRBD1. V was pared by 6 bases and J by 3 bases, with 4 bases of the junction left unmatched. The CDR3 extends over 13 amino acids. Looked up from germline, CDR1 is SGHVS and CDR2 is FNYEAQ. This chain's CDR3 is CASSNQGDTEAFF. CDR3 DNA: TGTGCCAGCAGTAACCAGGGGGACACTGAAGCTTTCTTT.

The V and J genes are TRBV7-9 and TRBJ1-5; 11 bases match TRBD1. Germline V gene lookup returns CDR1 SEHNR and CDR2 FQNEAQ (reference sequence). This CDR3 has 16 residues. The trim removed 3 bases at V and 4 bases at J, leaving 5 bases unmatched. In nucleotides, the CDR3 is TGTGCCAGCAGCTTTTACGGACAGGGGGCAAATCAGCCCCAGCATTTT. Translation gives CASSFYGQGANQPQHF.

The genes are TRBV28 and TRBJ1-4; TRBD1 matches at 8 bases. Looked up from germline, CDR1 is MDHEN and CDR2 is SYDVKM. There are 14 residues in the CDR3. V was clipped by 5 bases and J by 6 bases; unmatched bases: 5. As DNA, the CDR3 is TGTGCCAGCAGTCCCGGGACAGGACATGAAAAACTGTTTTTT. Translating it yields CASSPGTGHEKLFF.

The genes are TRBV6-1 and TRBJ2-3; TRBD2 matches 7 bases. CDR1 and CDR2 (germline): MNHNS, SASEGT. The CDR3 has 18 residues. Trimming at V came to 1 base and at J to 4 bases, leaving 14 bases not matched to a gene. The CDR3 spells CASSEEPLAVLVADTQYF. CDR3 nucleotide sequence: TGTGCCAGCAGTGAAGAACCCCTAGCGGTGCTGGTAGCAGATACGCAGTATTTT.